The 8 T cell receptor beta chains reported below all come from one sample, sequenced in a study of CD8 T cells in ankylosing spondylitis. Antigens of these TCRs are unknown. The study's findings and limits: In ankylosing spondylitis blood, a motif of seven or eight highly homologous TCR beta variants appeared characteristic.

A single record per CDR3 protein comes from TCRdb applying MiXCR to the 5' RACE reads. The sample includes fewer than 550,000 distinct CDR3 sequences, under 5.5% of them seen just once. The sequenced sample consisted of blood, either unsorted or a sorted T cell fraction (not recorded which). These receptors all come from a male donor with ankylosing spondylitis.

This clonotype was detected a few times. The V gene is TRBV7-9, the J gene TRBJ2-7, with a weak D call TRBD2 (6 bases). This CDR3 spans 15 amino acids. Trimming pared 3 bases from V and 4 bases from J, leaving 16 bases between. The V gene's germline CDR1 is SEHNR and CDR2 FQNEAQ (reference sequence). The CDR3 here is CASSFDGAGRYEQYF. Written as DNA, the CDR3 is TGTGCCAGCAGCTTCGACGGGGCGGGGAGGTACGAGCAGTACTTC. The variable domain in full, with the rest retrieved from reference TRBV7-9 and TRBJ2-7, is DTGVSQNPRHKITKRGQNVTFRCDPISEHNRLYWYRQTLGQGPEFLTYFQNEAQLEKSRLLSDRFSAERPKGSFSTLEIQRTEQGDSAMYLCASSFDGAGRYEQYFGPGTRLTVT.

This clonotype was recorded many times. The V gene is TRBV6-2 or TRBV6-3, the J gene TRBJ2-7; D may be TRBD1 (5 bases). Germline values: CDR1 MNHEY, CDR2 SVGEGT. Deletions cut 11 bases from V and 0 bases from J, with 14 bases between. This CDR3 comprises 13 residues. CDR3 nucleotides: TGTGCCGCTTCCACAGGCTTCTCCTACGAGCAGTACTTC. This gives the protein CAASTGFSYEQYF.

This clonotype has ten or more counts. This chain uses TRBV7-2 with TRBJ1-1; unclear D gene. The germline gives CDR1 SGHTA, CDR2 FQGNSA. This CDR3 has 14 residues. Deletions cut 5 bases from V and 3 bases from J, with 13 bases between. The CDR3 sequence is CASSSDTAYTEAFF. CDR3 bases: TGTGCCAGCAGCAGTGATACAGCTTACACTGAAGCTTTCTTT.

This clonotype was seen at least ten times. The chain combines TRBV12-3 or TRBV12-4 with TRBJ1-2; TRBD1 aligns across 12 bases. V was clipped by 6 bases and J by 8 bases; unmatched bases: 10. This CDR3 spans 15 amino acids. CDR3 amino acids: CASRNEGTGGRGYTF. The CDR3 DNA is TGTGCCAGCAGGAACGAGGGGACAGGGGGCAGGGGCTACACCTTC.

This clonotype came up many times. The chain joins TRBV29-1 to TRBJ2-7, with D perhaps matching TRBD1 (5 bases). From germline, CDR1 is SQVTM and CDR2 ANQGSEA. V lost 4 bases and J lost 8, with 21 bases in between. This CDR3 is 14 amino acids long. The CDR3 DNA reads TGCAGCGTTGTGCCGCAGGGCGACCCCTTGAAGCAGTACTTC. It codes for CSVVPQGDPLKQYF.

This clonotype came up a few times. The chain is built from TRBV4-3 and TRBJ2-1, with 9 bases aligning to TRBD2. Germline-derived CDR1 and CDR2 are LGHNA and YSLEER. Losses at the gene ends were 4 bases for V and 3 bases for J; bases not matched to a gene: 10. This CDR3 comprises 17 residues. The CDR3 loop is CASSRNQAGGFYNEQFF. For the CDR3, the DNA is TGCGCCAGCAGCCGAAACCAAGCGGGAGGATTCTACAATGAGCAGTTCTTC.

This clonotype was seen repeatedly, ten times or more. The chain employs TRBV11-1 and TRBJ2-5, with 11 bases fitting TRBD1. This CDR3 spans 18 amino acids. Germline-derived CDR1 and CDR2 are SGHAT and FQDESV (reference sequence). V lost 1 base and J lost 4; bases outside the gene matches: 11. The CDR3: CASSLDRSGQGAGETQYF. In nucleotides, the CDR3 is TGTGCCAGCAGCTTAGATCGATCTGGACAGGGGGCAGGAGAGACCCAGTACTTC.

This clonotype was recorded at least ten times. The CDR3 DNA is TGCGCCAGCAGCCAAGTGACAGGGTCGGTCGAGCAGTACTTC. Encoded protein: CASSQVTGSVEQYF. The rearrangement joins TRBV4-3 to TRBJ2-7, with 7 bases aligning to TRBD1. The CDR3 contains 14 residues. V shed 1 base, J shed 6 bases, and the junction held 6 bases outside the gene matches. From germline, CDR1 is LGHNA and CDR2 YSLEER.